This TCR beta chain derives from a study of cytomegalovirus exposure and HLA in healthy donors. The PCR used 60 Vbeta and 13 Jbeta primers. The data were produced by immunoSEQ multiplex PCR, yet TCRdb's version contains in-frame clones alone and is incomplete. This sample has roughly 130,000 clones; 70% to 85% occur once, and the top ten carry less than 2%. Germline V gives CDR1 MNHEY, CDR2 SVGAGI. The CDR3 runs to 14 residues. Sequencing was carried out using PBMCs. The chain uses TRBV6-5 and TRBJ2-5, with 7 bases lining up with TRBD1. The J call may be incorrect, as the DNA end agrees better with TRBJ2-7. The TCR sequence derives from a man in his forties or fifties in good health and CMV-seronegative. The CDR3 region is CASSYGGQTYEQYF. The CDR3 region has the DNA TGTGCCAGCAGTTACGGGGGACAGACCTACGAGCAGTACTTC.